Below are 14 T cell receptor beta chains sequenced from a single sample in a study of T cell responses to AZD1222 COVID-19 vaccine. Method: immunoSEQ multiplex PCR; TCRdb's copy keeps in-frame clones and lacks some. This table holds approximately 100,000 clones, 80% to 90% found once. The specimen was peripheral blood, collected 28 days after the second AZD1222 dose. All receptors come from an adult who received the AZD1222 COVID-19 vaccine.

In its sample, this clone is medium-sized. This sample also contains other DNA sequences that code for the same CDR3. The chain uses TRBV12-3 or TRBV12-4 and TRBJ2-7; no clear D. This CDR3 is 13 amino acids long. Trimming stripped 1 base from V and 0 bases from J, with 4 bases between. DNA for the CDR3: TGTGCCAGCAGTTTAGGAAGCTCCTACGAGCAGTACTTC. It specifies CASSLGSSYEQYF.

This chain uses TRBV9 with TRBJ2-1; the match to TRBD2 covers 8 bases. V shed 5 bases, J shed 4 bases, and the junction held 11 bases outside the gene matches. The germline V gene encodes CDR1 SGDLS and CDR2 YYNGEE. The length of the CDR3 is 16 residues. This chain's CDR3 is CASSPSGTRRYNEQFF. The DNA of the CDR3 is TGTGCCAGCAGTCCGTCCGGGACTAGGCGGTACAATGAGCAGTTCTTC. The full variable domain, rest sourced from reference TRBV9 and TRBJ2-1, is DSGVTQTPKHLITATGQRVTLRCSPRSGDLSVYWYQQSLDQGLQFLIQYYNGEERAKGNILERFSAQQFPDLHSELNLSSLELGDSALYFCASSPSGTRRYNEQFFGPGTRLTVL.

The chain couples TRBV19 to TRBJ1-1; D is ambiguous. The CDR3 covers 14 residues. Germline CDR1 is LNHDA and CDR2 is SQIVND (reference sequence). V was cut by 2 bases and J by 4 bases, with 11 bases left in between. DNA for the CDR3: TGTGCCAGTAGTATATTTTTGCGGGGCACTGAAGCTTTCTTT. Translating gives CASSIFLRGTEAFF.

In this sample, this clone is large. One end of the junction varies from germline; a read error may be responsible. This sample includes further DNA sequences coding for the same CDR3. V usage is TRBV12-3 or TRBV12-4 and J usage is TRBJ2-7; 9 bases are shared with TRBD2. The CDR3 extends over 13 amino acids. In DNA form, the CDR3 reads TGTGCCAGCAGTCTAGCGGGGTCCTACGAGCAGTACTTC. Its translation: CASSLAGSYEQYF.

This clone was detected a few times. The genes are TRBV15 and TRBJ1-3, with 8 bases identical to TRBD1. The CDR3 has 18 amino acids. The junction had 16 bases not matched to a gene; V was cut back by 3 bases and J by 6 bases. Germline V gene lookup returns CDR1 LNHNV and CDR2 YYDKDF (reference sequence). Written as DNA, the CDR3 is TGTGCCACCAGCAGGGTCAGGGCGGACAGGGTCGTAACAAACACCATATATTTT. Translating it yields CATSRVRADRVVTNTIYF.

The CDR3 region is CASSPRTGTYEQYF. CDR3 DNA: TGTGCCAGCAGCCCTAGGACAGGGACCTACGAGCAGTACTTC. This rearrangement joins TRBV5-4 to TRBJ2-7; 8 positions match TRBD1. In germline, CDR1 is SGHNT, CDR2 YYREEE (reference sequence). The V segment lost 4 bases and the J segment 2 bases; nucleotides outside the gene matches: 5. The CDR3 totals 14 residues. The complete variable domain, with remaining parts taken from reference TRBV5-4 and TRBJ2-7, reads ETGVTQSPTHLIKTRGQQVTLRCSSQSGHNTVSWYQQALGQGPQFIFQYYREEENGRGNFPPRFSGLQFPNYSSELNVNALELDDSALYLCASSPRTGTYEQYFGPGTRLTVT.

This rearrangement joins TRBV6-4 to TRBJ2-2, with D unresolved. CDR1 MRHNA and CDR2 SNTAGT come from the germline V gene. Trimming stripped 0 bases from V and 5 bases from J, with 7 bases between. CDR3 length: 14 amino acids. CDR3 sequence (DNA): TGTGCCAGCAGTGACTCGGACCAGACCGGGGAGCTGTTTTTT. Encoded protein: CASSDSDQTGELFF.

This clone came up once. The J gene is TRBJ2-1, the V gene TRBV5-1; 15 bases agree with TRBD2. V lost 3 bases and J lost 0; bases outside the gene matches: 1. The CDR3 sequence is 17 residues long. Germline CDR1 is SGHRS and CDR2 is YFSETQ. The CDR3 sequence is CASSWGLAGGSYNEQFF. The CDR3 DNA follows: TGCGCCAGCAGCTGGGGACTAGCGGGGGGCTCCTACAATGAGCAGTTCTTC.

The CDR3 nucleotides read TGTGCCAGCAGCTCCTTCGGAGGAGCTCTCTACAATGAGCAGTTCTTC. Translated, it gives CASSSFGGALYNEQFF. The chain employs TRBV5-8 and TRBJ2-1; weak D call: TRBD2 (5 bases). V was cut by 3 bases and J by 3 bases, with 16 bases left in between. Germline assignment: CDR1 SGHTS and CDR2 YDEGEE. The CDR3 runs to 16 residues.

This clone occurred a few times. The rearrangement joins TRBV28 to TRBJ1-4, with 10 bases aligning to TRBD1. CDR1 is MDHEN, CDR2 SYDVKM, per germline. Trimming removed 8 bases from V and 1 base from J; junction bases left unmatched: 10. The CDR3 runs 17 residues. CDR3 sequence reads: CASPELGTGVTNEKLFF. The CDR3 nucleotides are TGTGCCAGCCCGGAGCTCGGGACAGGGGTAACTAATGAAAAACTGTTTTTT.

The CDR3 DNA follows: TGTGCCAGTGGCTCGGGACAGAGCTCCTACAATGAGCAGTTCTTC. As protein: CASGSGQSSYNEQFF. The V and J genes are TRBV19 and TRBJ2-1, with 7 bases that match TRBD1. This CDR3 comprises 15 residues. The germline gives CDR1 LNHDA, CDR2 SQIVND (reference sequence). The junction had 7 bases not matched to a gene; V was cut back by 8 bases and J by 0 bases. The complete variable domain, with remaining parts taken from reference TRBV19 and TRBJ2-1, reads DGGITQSPKYLFRKEGQNVTLSCEQNLNHDAMYWYRQDPGQGLRLIYYSQIVNDFQKGDIAEGYSVSREKKESFPLTVTSAQKNPTAFYLCASGSGQSSYNEQFFGPGTRLTVL.

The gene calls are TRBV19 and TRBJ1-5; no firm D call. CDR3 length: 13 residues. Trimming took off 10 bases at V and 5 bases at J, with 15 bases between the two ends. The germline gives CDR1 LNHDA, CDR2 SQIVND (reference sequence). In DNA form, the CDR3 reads TGTGCCACCGCTCGTCAGAGGGATCAGCCCCAGCATTTT. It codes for CATARQRDQPQHF.

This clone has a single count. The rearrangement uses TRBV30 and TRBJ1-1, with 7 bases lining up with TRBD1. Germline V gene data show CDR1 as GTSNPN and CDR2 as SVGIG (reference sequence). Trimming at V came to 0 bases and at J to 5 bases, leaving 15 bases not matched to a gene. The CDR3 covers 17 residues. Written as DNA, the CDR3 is TGTGCCTGGAGTGTTCCCCATAAAACAGGGGATGGGACTGAAGCTTTCTTT. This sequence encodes CAWSVPHKTGDGTEAFF.

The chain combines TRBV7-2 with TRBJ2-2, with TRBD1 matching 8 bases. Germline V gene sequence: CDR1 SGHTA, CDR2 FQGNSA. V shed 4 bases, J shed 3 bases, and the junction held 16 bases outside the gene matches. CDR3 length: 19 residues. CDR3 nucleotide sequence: TGTGCCAGCAGCTCCATAACAGCCAGGGGGCTCGTGGACACCGGGGAGCTGTTTTTT. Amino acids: CASSSITARGLVDTGELFF.